This entry lists 9 T cell receptor beta chains sequenced from one sample in a study of blood T cell repertoires in COVID-19. Here immunoSEQ multiplex PCR was the method, and the copy in TCRdb shows in-frame clones only, minus some. The sample includes about 62,000 clones, 80% to 95% seen only once; the top ten take 5% to 7%. Input material: peripheral blood. Receptor source: a human donor in a cohort sampled during active COVID-19.

The rearrangement links TRBV7-3 to TRBJ2-3; possibly TRBD2 for D (5 bases). The CDR3 extends over 14 amino acids. The V end lost 5 bases, the J end lost 6 bases, and 15 bases lay between the germline ends. Germline loops: CDR1 SGHTA, CDR2 FQGTGA. This CDR3 is CASSPDSRGDTQYF. CDR3 DNA: TGTGCCAGCAGCCCGGACTCTCGCGGCGATACGCAGTATTTT.

This clone was recorded a few times. The gene calls are TRBV7-9 and TRBJ1-1; weak D call: TRBD1 (6 bases). Germline V gene sequence: CDR1 SEHNR, CDR2 FQNEAQ (reference sequence). The CDR3 is made up of 14 amino acids. V lost 3 bases to trimming and J lost 3 bases, with 11 bases between them. DNA for the CDR3: TGTGCCAGCAGCTTTACAGGGCCGGACACTGAAGCTTTCTTT. This encodes CASSFTGPDTEAFF.

The rearrangement joins TRBV7-9 to TRBJ1-1, with 8 bases matching TRBD1. This CDR3 spans 16 amino acids. V was clipped by 1 base and J by 1 base; unmatched bases: 5. Per germline, CDR1 SEHNR and CDR2 FQNEAQ (reference sequence). CDR3 residues: CASSLGTTGENTEAFF. CDR3 in DNA: TGTGCCAGCAGCTTAGGAACGACAGGGGAGAACACTGAAGCTTTCTTT.

This sequence joins TRBV18 and TRBJ1-2; 11 bases fit TRBD1. V dropped 2 bases and J dropped 4; count of bases not matched to a gene: 3. The germline gives CDR1 KGHSH, CDR2 LQKENI. There are 15 residues in the CDR3. The CDR3 sequence is CASSPGTGGAYGYTF. CDR3 DNA sequence: TGTGCCAGCTCACCAGGGACAGGGGGGGCCTATGGCTACACCTTC.

The rearrangement joins TRBV4-3 to TRBJ2-1; 7 nucleotides agree with TRBD2. V dropped 4 bases and J dropped 7; count of bases not matched to a gene: 7. Germline lookup yields CDR1 LGHNA and CDR2 YSLEER. The CDR3 totals 14 residues. CDR3 DNA sequence: TGCGCCAGCAGCCCCCGCCTAGCGGCTAATGAGCAGTTCTTC. Translated, it gives CASSPRLAANEQFF.

This clone was counted a single time. The rearrangement joins TRBV28 to TRBJ2-1; 7 bases line up with TRBD1. Germline CDR1 and CDR2: MDHEN and SYDVKM. Unmatched junction bases numbered 4, after V lost 3 bases and J lost 8 bases. There are 13 residues in the CDR3. The CDR3 DNA reads TGTGCCAGCAGTTTTAGGGGGCCGGATGAGCAGTTCTTC. It codes for CASSFRGPDEQFF.

CDR3 coding DNA: TGTGCCAGCAGCAACCGCCGGGGAGAGCAGTACTTC. Amino acids: CASSNRRGEQYF. The chain combines TRBV6-2 or TRBV6-3 with TRBJ2-7; the D gene is possibly TRBD2 (5 bases). Trimming left V 6 bases short and J 7 bases short, with 13 bases between. Per the germline V gene, CDR1 is MNHEY and CDR2 is SVGEGT. CDR3 size: 12 residues.

The chain is built from TRBV6-1 and TRBJ1-5; weak D call: TRBD1 (5 bases). The CDR3 covers 17 residues. Germline V gene lookup returns CDR1 MNHNS and CDR2 SASEGT. V shed 3 bases and J shed 6 bases, with 21 bases lying between them. The CDR3 reads CASSDGGSGGPRQPQHF. The CDR3 nucleotides are TGTGCCAGCAGTGACGGCGGGAGTGGGGGACCGCGTCAGCCCCAGCATTTT.

This clone was observed once. The chain links TRBV20-1 to TRBJ1-1; the D is unclear. The CDR3 runs to 11 residues. V gave up 4 bases and J gave up 5 bases, with 8 bases separating them. Germline V gene data show CDR1 as DFQATT and CDR2 as SNEGSKA (reference sequence). The chain's CDR3 is CSATVSTEAFF. The CDR3 DNA follows: TGCAGTGCTACTGTTAGTACTGAAGCTTTCTTT.